Shown below are 13 T cell receptor beta chains from a single sample sequenced in a study of T cell responses to AZD1222 COVID-19 vaccine. Only in-frame clones appear in the TCRdb table, and some are missing; sequencing was by immunoSEQ multiplex PCR. Here the sample spans around 120,000 clones, 85% to 95% being singletons. Sequenced material: peripheral blood, taken 28 days after the second AZD1222 dose. Receptors were obtained from an adult who received the AZD1222 COVID-19 vaccine.

This chain links TRBV4-1 with TRBJ2-3; TRBD1 aligns across 9 bases. The germline gives CDR1 MGHRA, CDR2 YSYEKL. Trimming took 4 bases from V and 0 from J; bases not matched to a gene: 2. This CDR3 is 15 amino acids long. CDR3 coding DNA: TGCGCCAGCAGCCGGGGACAGGGTAGCACAGATACGCAGTATTTT. This translates into CASSRGQGSTDTQYF.

The V and J genes are TRBV2 and TRBJ1-6; a weak D match, TRBD1 (6 bases). In germline, CDR1 is SNHLY, CDR2 FYNNEI. The CDR3 spans 12 residues. Trimming left V 4 bases short and J 11 bases short, with 9 bases between. CDR3 DNA sequence: TGTGCCAGCAGTGCCTGGGGGCCACCCCTCCACTTT. Translating gives CASSAWGPPLHF.

This clone was recorded only once. The J gene is TRBJ1-3, the V gene TRBV19; the D gene is possibly TRBD1 (5 bases). The germline V and J ends were trimmed by 6 bases and 0 bases, with 18 bases remaining between them. Germline V gives CDR1 LNHDA, CDR2 SQIVND (reference sequence). The CDR3 runs to 17 residues. The DNA for the CDR3 is TGTGCCAGTAGCCTGGGGGGGACCCCGAACTCTGGAAACACCATATATTTT. It yields the protein CASSLGGTPNSGNTIYF. Drawing the rest from reference TRBV19 and TRBJ1-3, the complete variable domain is DGGITQSPKYLFRKEGQNVTLSCEQNLNHDAMYWYRQDPGQGLRLIYYSQIVNDFQKGDIAEGYSVSREKKESFPLTVTSAQKNPTAFYLCASSLGGTPNSGNTIYFGEGSWLTVV.

The chain recombines TRBV6-5 with TRBJ2-2; TRBD1 matches 7 bases. J gave up 0 bases and V 6 bases, and 4 bases lay outside the gene matches. CDR3 length equals 15 residues. CDR1 and CDR2 (germline): MNHEY, SVGAGI. For the CDR3, the DNA is TGTGCCAGCAGAGCCGGGACAGCGAACACCGGGGAGCTGTTTTTT. It encodes CASRAGTANTGELFF.

The V gene is TRBV2, the J gene TRBJ1-2; tentatively, D is TRBD1 (6 bases). V was pared by 4 bases and J by 4 bases, with 13 bases between. The CDR3 runs to 14 residues. The germline CDR1 and CDR2 sequences are SNHLY and FYNNEI. The CDR3 region has the DNA TGTGCCAGCAGTGTACAGGGTCAAGGCTATGGCTACACCTTC. Protein: CASSVQGQGYGYTF.

The rearrangement uses TRBV7-9 and TRBJ1-2; D possibly corresponds to TRBD1 (5 bases). Trimming removed 1 base at V and 6 bases at J, with 9 bases between. CDR3 length: 13 residues. The germline V gene encodes CDR1 SEHNR and CDR2 FQNEAQ (reference sequence). The CDR3 is CASSLVWGDGYTF. As DNA, the CDR3 is TGTGCCAGCAGCTTAGTCTGGGGCGATGGCTACACCTTC. Together with reference TRBV7-9 and TRBJ1-2, the CDR3 gives the full variable domain: DTGVSQNPRHKITKRGQNVTFRCDPISEHNRLYWYRQTLGQGPEFLTYFQNEAQLEKSRLLSDRFSAERPKGSFSTLEIQRTEQGDSAMYLCASSLVWGDGYTFGSGTRLTVV.

V is TRBV6-2 or TRBV6-3 and J is TRBJ2-5, with TRBD2 matching 11 bases. The CDR3 is 15 amino acids. V lost 2 bases and J lost 9; bases outside the gene matches: 8. In germline, CDR1 is MNHEY, CDR2 SVGEGT. The CDR3 protein is CASSYVPSGGRAQYF. The CDR3 region has the DNA TGTGCCAGCAGTTACGTCCCTAGCGGGGGGAGAGCCCAGTACTTC.

V and J are TRBV27 and TRBJ2-7; 9 bases match TRBD2. Germline V CDR1 and CDR2: MNHEY, SMNVEV (reference sequence). The V gene end was trimmed by 7 bases and the J gene end by 4 bases; junction bases not matched to a gene: 5. The CDR3 contains 13 residues. CDR3 sequence reads: CASMPAGGYEQYF. In DNA form, the CDR3 reads TGTGCCAGCATGCCGGCGGGAGGGTACGAGCAGTACTTC.

The V and J genes are TRBV10-3 and TRBJ2-2, with 10 bases lining up with TRBD2. Germline V gene data show CDR1 as ENHRY and CDR2 as SYGVKD. The CDR3 has 15 residues. V gave up 4 bases and J gave up 1 base; unmatched junction bases: 0. The CDR3 loop reads CAISVAGGNTGELFF. CDR3 in DNA: TGTGCCATCAGTGTAGCGGGGGGGAACACCGGGGAGCTGTTTTTT.

The chain is built from TRBV13 and TRBJ2-5; D may be TRBD1 or TRBD2 (5 bases each). CDR3 length equals 16 residues. The ends were cut back, 5 bases at V and 5 bases at J, with 21 bases in the middle. Germline-derived CDR1 and CDR2 are PRHDT and FYEKMQ (reference sequence). The CDR3 region is CASSPWTGQVRETQYF. The CDR3 nucleotides are TGTGCCAGCAGCCCGTGGACGGGGCAGGTGAGGGAGACCCAGTACTTC.

The chain links TRBV6-1 to TRBJ1-1; D possibly corresponds to TRBD1 (5 bases). CDR3 length: 17 amino acids. Trimming pared 2 bases from V and 4 bases from J, leaving 20 bases between. CDR1 MNHNS and CDR2 SASEGT come from the germline V gene. The CDR3 sequence is CASSENGFGIGGTEAFF. The CDR3 region has the DNA TGTGCCAGCAGTGAAAACGGGTTCGGAATTGGGGGCACTGAAGCTTTCTTT.

The J gene is TRBJ2-3, the V gene TRBV5-3; no clear D gene. TRBV5-3 is designated an ORF whose function remains uncertain. The germline V and J ends were trimmed by 1 base and 4 bases, with 7 bases remaining between them. The CDR3 is 13 residues long. The CDR3 DNA sequence: TGTGCCAGAAGCTTGAATCGGGCAGATACGCAGTATTTT. Protein: CARSLNRADTQYF.

This sequence joins TRBV30 and TRBJ1-2; a possible D gene is TRBD1 (6 bases). The germline gives CDR1 GTSNPN, CDR2 SVGIG (reference sequence). CDR3 size: 14 residues. Between the trimmed V and J ends, which lost 2 bases and 4 bases, there was a span of 14 bases. CDR3 in amino acids: CAWSQGGLAYGYTF. In nucleotides, the CDR3 is TGTGCCTGGAGTCAAGGGGGGCTGGCCTATGGCTACACCTTC.